Following are 27 T cell receptor beta chains from one sample sequenced in a study of CD8+CD57+ T cells in acquired aplastic anemia (dated by TCRdb to the late 2010s). Reads for this sample came from an Illumina HiSeq 2000. Profiling of TCR beta VDJ combinations and CDR3 sequences used genomic DNA as the template. The public reads were run again by TCRdb, first through fastp at Q25 and then through MiXCR, and only productive beta chains were kept. Merged by CDR3 protein, the rows form single entries marked with the most common genes and DNA. In all, the sample holds 65,000 to 85,000 distinct CDR3 sequences, and around half of those were seen once. The ten largest clonotypes hold approximately 8.3% of the sample. Sequencing input: sorted CD4+, CD8+, or CD8+CD57+ T cells (not recorded which) from PBMCs. The origin of the receptors is a human donor in good health, serving as a control.

In regard to this clonotype: At one boundary the junction diverges from the germline segment, which might be a read error. This chain joins TRBV15 and TRBJ1-2; 8 bases are a match to TRBD1. From germline, CDR1 is LNHNV and CDR2 YYDKDF (reference sequence). The CDR3 runs 14 residues. CDR3 sequence reads: CATGRGTGGYGYTF. As DNA, the CDR3 is TGTGCCACCGGCAGGGGGACAGGCGGCTATGGCTACACCTTC.

This clonotype has at least ten counts. The chain couples TRBV7-9 to TRBJ2-1; 10 bases match TRBD1. After removal of 7 bases from V and 6 bases from J, the junction contained 12 bases not matched to a gene. The CDR3 has 16 amino acids. The germline V gene encodes CDR1 SEHNR and CDR2 FQNEAQ (reference sequence). The CDR3 loop is CASIDIRDRGTNEQFF. CDR3 DNA: TGTGCCAGCATCGACATACGGGACAGGGGAACCAATGAGCAGTTCTTC.

CDR3 protein: CASSFANEQYF. The CDR3 DNA follows: TGTGCCAGCAGCTTTGCAAACGAGCAGTACTTC. The V and J genes are TRBV7-8 and TRBJ2-7; D gene unclear. CDR1 and CDR2 (germline): SGHVS, FQNEAQ. V lost 3 bases, J lost 5 bases, and 5 bases lay in between. The CDR3 sequence is 11 residues long.

This rearrangement joins TRBV6-1 to TRBJ2-7, with 8 bases fitting TRBD1. CDR3 length: 13 residues. Trimming at V came to 6 bases and at J to 5 bases, leaving 6 bases not matched to a gene. Germline V CDR1 and CDR2: MNHNS, SASEGT. In DNA, the CDR3 is TGTGCCAGCAGCCGACAGGGGCAAAACGAGCAGTACTTC. It codes for CASSRQGQNEQYF.

This chain uses TRBV7-9 with TRBJ1-1, with D possibly matching TRBD1 (5 bases). Germline V lookup: CDR1 SEHNR, CDR2 FQNEAQ (reference sequence). The CDR3 spans 13 residues. Trimming removed 2 bases at V and 4 bases at J, with 8 bases between. In nucleotides, the CDR3 is TGTGCCAGCAGCTTACAGGGTGCCACTGAAGCTTTCTTT. As protein: CASSLQGATEAFF. Combining the CDR3 with reference TRBV7-9 and TRBJ1-1 gives the whole variable domain DTGVSQNPRHKITKRGQNVTFRCDPISEHNRLYWYRQTLGQGPEFLTYFQNEAQLEKSRLLSDRFSAERPKGSFSTLEIQRTEQGDSAMYLCASSLQGATEAFFGQGTRLTVV.

In its sample, this clonotype was seen a few times. This chain links TRBV19 with TRBJ2-7; 8 nucleotides match TRBD1. Germline trimming cut 2 bases from V and 5 bases from J; bases unmatched to any gene: 2. This CDR3 comprises 13 residues. Germline values: CDR1 LNHDA, CDR2 SQIVND (reference sequence). CDR3: CASSIKQGDEQYV. CDR3 in DNA: TGTGCCAGTAGTATAAAACAGGGGGACGAGCAGTACGTC.

The chain has TRBV19 and TRBJ1-5; D is undetermined. Germline V lookup: CDR1 LNHDA, CDR2 SQIVND (reference sequence). The CDR3 spans 15 residues. Trimming pared 0 bases from V and 6 bases from J, leaving 12 bases between. The DNA of the CDR3 is TGTGCCAGTAGTATAGATCCAGCGAGGAGTCAGCCCCAGCATTTT. Amino acid sequence: CASSIDPARSQPQHF.

The V call is TRBV20-1, the J call TRBJ1-6; perhaps TRBD1 as D (6 bases). Germline CDR1 and CDR2: DFQATT and SNEGSKA (reference sequence). Deletions cut 5 bases from V and 0 bases from J, with 11 bases between. CDR3 length: 15 residues. This CDR3 reads CSARHRDSYNSPLHF. The DNA of the CDR3 is TGCAGTGCTCGACACAGGGACTCCTATAATTCACCCCTCCACTTT.

This clonotype was detected ten times or more. The chain recombines TRBV2 with TRBJ2-3; D unresolved. Per the germline V gene, CDR1 is SNHLY and CDR2 is FYNNEI. The CDR3 spans 14 residues. V lost 3 bases and J 6 bases, leaving 13 bases between the germline ends. Here the CDR3 DNA reads TGTGCCAGCAGTGACTTTAGCAATGGGGATACGCAGTATTTT. Translation: CASSDFSNGDTQYF.

This clonotype has just a few counts. The rearrangement uses TRBV10-3 and TRBJ1-1, with a tentative D call TRBD1 (5 bases). V was clipped by 4 bases and J by 1 base, with 7 bases between them. CDR3 length: 13 amino acids. Germline lookup yields CDR1 ENHRY and CDR2 SYGVKD. CDR3 residues: CAISADRNTEAFF. The CDR3 DNA is TGTGCCATCAGTGCTGACAGGAACACTGAAGCTTTCTTT.

A note on this clonotype: Mismatch with germline at one junction end may stem from a read error. J is TRBJ1-4 and V is TRBV11-1, with a possible D match to TRBD1 (5 bases). CDR1 and CDR2 (germline): SGHAT, FQDESV (reference sequence). CDR3 size: 16 residues. CDR3 protein: CASSLDSAGRYEELFF. The DNA for the CDR3 is TGTGCCAGCAGCTTAGATTCCGCGGGACGTTATGAAGAACTGTTTTTT.

Only one count was recorded for this clonotype. The genes are TRBV4-1 and TRBJ2-1, with D unresolved. CDR1 MGHRA and CDR2 YSYEKL come from the germline V gene. The CDR3 consists of 13 residues. The V end was cut by 0 bases, the J end by 15 bases, with 15 bases between. CDR3 region: CASSQDRETQSFF. CDR3 nucleotide sequence: TGCGCCAGCAGCCAAGATCGAGAGACTCAGTCGTTCTTC.

This chain connects TRBV10-3 to TRBJ1-2, with unresolved D. The CDR3 length is 13 residues. Germline lookup yields CDR1 ENHRY and CDR2 SYGVKD. V lost 3 bases and J lost 8, with 13 bases in between. The CDR3 region is CAISDGDPGGYTF. As DNA, the CDR3 is TGTGCCATCAGTGATGGCGACCCCGGGGGCTACACCTTC.

As to this clonotype: A much more abundant neighbour one base away suggests this may be a read error. The rearrangement links TRBV9 to TRBJ1-1; D is perhaps TRBD1 (5 bases). V lost 5 bases and J lost 4, with 21 bases in between. Germline V lookup: CDR1 SGDLS, CDR2 YYNGEE. The CDR3 runs to 16 residues. In nucleotides, the CDR3 is TGTGCCAGCAGGCCCGGAGGGCCCCCCGGGGGCACTGAAGCTTTCTTT. This gives the protein CASRPGGPPGGTEAFF.

The rearrangement links TRBV7-9 to TRBJ2-7; D is possibly TRBD1 or TRBD2 (6 bases each). CDR3 length equals 15 residues. CDR1 is SEHNR, CDR2 FQNEAQ, per germline (reference sequence). V was clipped by 5 bases and J by 4 bases, with 18 bases between them. This CDR3 reads CASSPRAGRGYEQYF. The CDR3 coding sequence is TGTGCCAGCAGCCCGAGAGCGGGCAGGGGATACGAGCAGTACTTC.

J is TRBJ2-7 and V is TRBV10-3, with D hard to call. The V end lost 0 bases, the J end lost 7 bases, and 16 bases lay between the germline ends. CDR3 size: 15 residues. CDR1 is ENHRY, CDR2 SYGVKD, per germline. CDR3 in amino acids: CAISESLTQAGEQYF. The CDR3 region has the DNA TGTGCCATCAGTGAGTCGTTGACCCAAGCTGGGGAGCAGTACTTC.

The chain joins TRBV5-1 to TRBJ2-3, with 7 bases fitting TRBD2. Germline V CDR1 and CDR2: SGHRS, YFSETQ. The CDR3 contains 15 residues. The V gene end was trimmed by 0 bases and the J gene end by 2 bases; junction bases not matched to a gene: 3. The CDR3 DNA follows: TGCGCCAGCAGCTTGGTGAGCGGGAACACAGATACGCAGTATTTT. Its translation: CASSLVSGNTDTQYF.

At least ten counts were recorded for this clonotype. The gene calls are TRBV3-1 and TRBJ2-7, with D maybe TRBD1 (5 bases). The length of the CDR3 is 12 residues. Germline CDR1 is LGHDT and CDR2 is YNNKEL (reference sequence). Trimming left V 4 bases short and J 4 bases short, with 8 bases between. CDR3 sequence reads: CASSLDTYEQYF. DNA of the CDR3: TGTGCCAGCAGCCTGGACACGTACGAGCAGTACTTC.

The chain employs TRBV2 and TRBJ1-2; tentative D call: TRBD1 (5 bases). The CDR3 has 15 residues. The V gene lost 2 bases and the J gene lost 3 bases, with 13 bases spanning the gap. Germline lookup yields CDR1 SNHLY and CDR2 FYNNEI. This CDR3 is CASSELGRVYYGYTF. The DNA for the CDR3 is TGTGCCAGCAGTGAACTTGGCAGGGTATACTATGGCTACACCTTC.

This clonotype appeared once. The V and J genes are TRBV2 and TRBJ2-5, with TRBD1 matching over 11 bases. The V and J ends lost 7 bases and 5 bases, in that order; junction bases with no gene match: 9. This CDR3 region has 15 residues. Per the germline V gene, CDR1 is SNHLY and CDR2 is FYNNEI. The CDR3 region has the DNA TGTGCCAGCACACCCCTGTGGGACAGGGGGGAGACCCAGTACTTC. Its protein product is CASTPLWDRGETQYF.

The chain links TRBV29-1 to TRBJ1-2; D unresolved. V lost 1 base to trimming and J lost 11 bases, with 23 bases between them. This CDR3 contains 15 residues. Germline lookup yields CDR1 SQVTM and CDR2 ANQGSEA. The CDR3 region has the DNA TGCAGCGTTGAAGTTCCGGACCGGCTTGAGGATTCTTACACCTTC. The encoded protein is CSVEVPDRLEDSYTF.

This clonotype occurred many times. DNA of the CDR3: TGTGCCAGCAGCCCGGCGGGGGGGCGTGAGACCCAGTACTTC. Amino acids: CASSPAGGRETQYF. The chain uses TRBV9 and TRBJ2-5; 9 bases line up with TRBD2. The CDR3 spans 14 residues. The germline V gene encodes CDR1 SGDLS and CDR2 YYNGEE. V was pared by 4 bases and J by 5 bases, with 6 bases of the junction left unmatched.

The chain couples TRBV15 to TRBJ2-7; tentatively, D is TRBD2 (5 bases). V lost 1 base to trimming and J lost 5 bases, with 21 bases between them. Germline lookup yields CDR1 LNHNV and CDR2 YYDKDF (reference sequence). The CDR3 is 17 amino acids. Here the CDR3 DNA reads TGTGCCACCAGCAGAGGGCAGACTACGATTACGTTCGACGAGCAGTACTTC. It specifies CATSRGQTTITFDEQYF.

This chain links TRBV7-6 with TRBJ2-3; D possibly matches TRBD1 or TRBD2 (5 bases each). Germline-derived CDR1 and CDR2 are SGHVS and FNYEAQ. Deletions cut 6 bases from V and 0 bases from J, with 16 bases between. This CDR3 has 16 residues. CDR3 sequence: CASSVGTSASTDTQYF. In nucleotides, the CDR3 is TGTGCCAGCAGTGTAGGGACCTCAGCCAGCACAGATACGCAGTATTTT.

This clonotype was observed a handful of times. The chain joins TRBV10-2 to TRBJ2-7; no firm D call. The CDR3 sequence is 11 residues long. The germline CDR1 and CDR2 sequences are WSHSY and SAAADI. V lost 2 bases to trimming and J lost 3 bases, with 2 bases between them. CDR3 loop: CASSEGYEQYF. The CDR3 DNA reads TGCGCCAGCAGTGAGGGCTACGAGCAGTACTTC.

This clonotype was seen ten or more times. This rearrangement joins TRBV6-1 to TRBJ2-3; D tentatively reads TRBD1 or TRBD2 (6 bases each). Germline V lookup: CDR1 MNHNS, CDR2 SASEGT. This CDR3 has 16 amino acids. The V end was cut by 2 bases, the J end by 5 bases, with 17 bases between. In DNA, the CDR3 is TGTGCCAGCAGTGAAATATGGGGGGCGGAGAAAGATACGCAGTATTTT. This encodes CASSEIWGAEKDTQYF.

This clonotype was seen at least ten times. This chain joins TRBV9 and TRBJ2-5; TRBD2 is a possible D gene (5 bases). The V end was cut by 0 bases, the J end by 0 bases, with 6 bases between. CDR3 length: 14 amino acids. The V gene's germline CDR1 is SGDLS and CDR2 YYNGEE. The CDR3 nucleotides are TGTGCCAGCAGCGTAGGAGGGTACCAAGAGACCCAGTACTTC. It yields the protein CASSVGGYQETQYF.